This T cell receptor beta chain was sequenced for a study of response to subunit inactivated influenza vaccine. On this clonotype itself: The antigen remains unidentified.

Germline-derived CDR1 and CDR2 are SGDLS and YYNGEE. Trimming cost V 6 bases and J 2 bases, with 16 bases left between them. The CDR3 is 15 residues long. TCRdb itself ran the RT-PCR reads through MiXCR, one entry per CDR3 protein. Here the sample spans approximately 680,000 distinct CDR3 sequences, 15% to 18% being singletons. Broader study findings: Only a handful of new T cells, the authors suggested, are recruited with each seasonal influenza vaccination.

This TCR derives from a man aged 45-65 years who received an inactivated influenza vaccine. The specimen comprised PBMCs from blood, sampled 11 to 12 days after vaccination. J is TRBJ2-3 and V is TRBV9; D possibly corresponds to TRBD2 (5 bases). In DNA, the CDR3 is TGTGCCAGCAACCCCCGAGGGCCATACACAGATACGCAGTATTTT. Its protein is CASNPRGPYTDTQYF.